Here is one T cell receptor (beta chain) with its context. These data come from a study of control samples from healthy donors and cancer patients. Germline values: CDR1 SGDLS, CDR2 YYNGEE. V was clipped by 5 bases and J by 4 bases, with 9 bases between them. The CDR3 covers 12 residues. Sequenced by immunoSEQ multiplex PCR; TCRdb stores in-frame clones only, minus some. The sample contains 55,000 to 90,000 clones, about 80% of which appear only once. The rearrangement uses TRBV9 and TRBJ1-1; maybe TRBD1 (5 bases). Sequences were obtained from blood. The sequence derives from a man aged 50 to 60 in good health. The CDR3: CASSGGITEAFF. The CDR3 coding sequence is TGTGCCAGCAGTGGGGGGATCACTGAAGCTTTCTTT. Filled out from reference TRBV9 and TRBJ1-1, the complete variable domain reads DSGVTQTPKHLITATGQRVTLRCSPRSGDLSVYWYQQSLDQGLQFLIQYYNGEERAKGNILERFSAQQFPDLHSELNLSSLELGDSALYFCASSGGITEAFFGQGTRLTVV.